Here is one T cell receptor (beta chain) with its context. The sample belongs to a study of radiation and T cells in renal cell carcinoma. Germline CDR1 is SQVTM and CDR2 is ANQGSEA. V was cut by 6 bases and J by 4 bases, with 12 bases left in between. The CDR3 is 13 amino acids. Produced via immunoSEQ multiplex PCR; TCRdb's table is partial and in-frame only. The sample includes about 120,000 clones, 81% of them seen just once. Stated time point: blood 2 weeks post-SBRT. Treatment defined: 15 Gy SBRT to primary tumor, nephrectomy 4 weeks later. The specimen comprised blood, sampled from a patient whose treatment included radiotherapy and nephrectomy. The J gene is TRBJ1-4, the V gene TRBV29-1; D is undetermined. The TCR was taken from a woman aged 60-75 years with renal cell carcinoma. CDR3 sequence (DNA): TGCAGCGTGACCCGGGCAAGTAATGAAAAACTGTTTTTT. It is translated as CSVTRASNEKLFF.